The rows below give T cell receptor beta chains drawn from one sample of a study of OX40 agonist ivuxolimab in advanced cancers. Profiling relied on immunoSEQ multiplex PCR, and the TCRdb table lists in-frame clones only, not all of them. In the table there are about 82,000 clones, approximately 87% of which are singletons. The sequencing here drew on CD4+ or CD8+ T cells sorted from blood, taken in a trial of the OX40 agonist ivuxolimab. The origin of the receptors is an adult with an advanced solid tumor such as melanoma, head and neck, liver or kidney cancer. CDR3s include the opening cysteine and the closing phenylalanine or tryptophan. A D gene is named only where the DNA matches it firmly. Clone sizes are given selectively: once, few, many, or a class where the clone is expanded.

TGTGCCAGCAGCTTACAGGGCATCAGTCAATACGAGCAGTACTTC CASSLQGISQYEQYF once TRBJ2-7 NA TRBV7-2
TGTGCCAGCAGTCCTTCCCCGGGACAGGGATCAGATACGCAGTATTTT CASSPSPGQGSDTQYF NA TRBJ2-3 TRBD1 TRBV2
TGTGCCAGCAGCCCTAGGGCGGTAGGCACCACGGATGGCTACACCTTC CASSPRAVGTTDGYTF NA TRBJ1-2 NA TRBV27
TGTGCCAGCAGTGACGGCGGCAACTACGAGCAGTACTTC CASSDGGNYEQYF once TRBJ2-7 NA TRBV2
TGCGCCAGCAGCGGGGGACAGGGGGCGGCCTACGAGCAGTACTTC CASSGGQGAAYEQYF once TRBJ2-7 TRBD1 TRBV5-1
TGTGCCAGTAGTTCCGGGACAGTGAATCAGCCCCAGCATTTT CASSSGTVNQPQHF once TRBJ1-5 TRBD1 TRBV19
TGTGCCAGCAGCAATCGGACAGGGCGCTCTGGAAACACCATATATTTT CASSNRTGRSGNTIYF NA TRBJ1-3 NA TRBV21-1
TGTGCCAGTAGGAACCAGGGGGCAGGGAAAAACATTCAGTACTTC CASRNQGAGKNIQYF NA TRBJ2-4 TRBD1 TRBV19
TGTGCCAGCAGTTACCGTAGACAGGAGGCTGGCTACACCTTC CASSYRRQEAGYTF NA TRBJ1-2 NA TRBV6-5
TGTGCCAGCAGTTTACAGGGGAATGGCTACACCTTC CASSLQGNGYTF NA TRBJ1-2 TRBD1 TRBV6-5
TGCGCCAGCAGCTCCGGGACTAGTAATAATGAGCAGTTCTTC CASSSGTSNNEQFF NA TRBJ2-1 TRBD2 TRBV5-1
TGTGCCAGCAGCGGGACTAGCGGGAGCACCGGGGAGCTGTTTTTT CASSGTSGSTGELFF NA TRBJ2-2 TRBD2 TRBV11-3
TGTGCCAGCAGCCCCGGACTAGCGGGGGCATCCAAAAACATTCAGTACTTC CASSPGLAGASKNIQYF NA TRBJ2-4 TRBD2 TRBV7-6
TGTGCCATCAGGGACGGGGGGGGCCCAGATACGCAGTATTTT CAIRDGGGPDTQYF NA TRBJ2-3 TRBD2 TRBV10-3
TGCGCCAGCAGCTTGTTTACAGGCCGGGATCAGCCCCAGCATTTT CASSLFTGRDQPQHF NA TRBJ1-5 NA TRBV5-1
TGTGCCAGCAGCTTAGTCACGAACACTGAAGCTTTCTTT CASSLVTNTEAFF NA TRBJ1-1 NA TRBV7-8
TGTGCCATCAGGGGATCCTATAATTCACCCCTCCACTTT CAIRGSYNSPLHF few TRBJ1-6 NA TRBV10-3
TGTGCCAGCAGCTTAGCACTAGCGGGTGAAGATACGCAGTATTTT CASSLALAGEDTQYF once TRBJ2-3 TRBD2 TRBV7-3
TGTGCCAGCAGTACGGACAGGGGGCTCGACGAGCAGTACTTC CASSTDRGLDEQYF NA TRBJ2-7 TRBD1 TRBV6-5
TGCAGTGCTAGACGACAGGGCGAAGCTTTCTTT CSARRQGEAFF NA TRBJ1-1 TRBD1 TRBV20-1
TGTGCCAGCAGCCAGGGACAGGGGAACACTGAAGCTTTCTTT CASSQGQGNTEAFF NA TRBJ1-1 TRBD1 TRBV7-2
TGTGCCAGCTGCAGACTAGCGGGGGGGTCCTACGAGCAGTACTTC CASCRLAGGSYEQYF NA TRBJ2-7 TRBD2 TRBV2
TGTGCCATCAGTGTGATCGGCCCAAAGCAGAGCTCTGGAAACACCATATATTTT CAISVIGPKQSSGNTIYF few TRBJ1-3 NA TRBV10-3
TGTGCCAGTAGTGTTCGACAGGGCCCCTATGGCTACACCTTC CASSVRQGPYGYTF NA TRBJ1-2 TRBD1 TRBV19
TGCAGCGTTGAAAGCCTGGGATATGGAGAGCAGTACTTC CSVESLGYGEQYF NA TRBJ2-7 NA TRBV29-1
TGTGCCAGCAGCTTAGGACAGGGCCTCGAGCAGTACTTC CASSLGQGLEQYF NA TRBJ2-7 TRBD1 TRBV7-2
TGTGCCAGCAGTGCGGGCGGGGGACGTACCGGGGAGCTGTTTTTT CASSAGGGRTGELFF NA TRBJ2-2 TRBD2 TRBV2
TGTGCCAGCAGCCAAGGACAGTATAACACTGAAGCTTTCTTT CASSQGQYNTEAFF NA TRBJ1-1 NA TRBV4-2
TGTGCCAGCAGCACCGGGACAGGGTTCACAGATACGCAGTATTTT CASSTGTGFTDTQYF NA TRBJ2-3 TRBD1 TRBV9
TGTGCCAGCAGCTTGGACGAGACGGGGAGCTCCTACGAGCAGTACTTC CASSLDETGSSYEQYF NA TRBJ2-7 NA TRBV5-6
TGTGCCAGCAGCTCCGGCACCCGGACAATTGAGCAGTTCTTC CASSSGTRTIEQFF NA TRBJ2-1 NA TRBV7-3
TGTGCCAGCTCACCACCGACAGGGGCCAAACATTTT CASSPPTGAKHF few TRBJ1-3 TRBD1 TRBV18
TGTGCCAGCAGCTTGGGCGGGACATTTGGCTACACCTTC CASSLGGTFGYTF once TRBJ1-2 NA TRBV5-6
TGTGCCAGCAGTCAACAGGGGGTATTGGGCAATCAGCCCCAGCATTTT CASSQQGVLGNQPQHF NA TRBJ1-5 TRBD1 TRBV27
TGTGCCAGCAGTATCCGACAGCAGAACACTGAAGCTTTCTTT CASSIRQQNTEAFF NA TRBJ1-1 NA TRBV2
TGTGCCAGCAGCCCAACTAGAACAGAGACCCAGTACTTC CASSPTRTETQYF NA TRBJ2-5 NA TRBV9
TGTGCCAGCTCGGGAAGGGTTCAGCAGCCCCAGCATTTT CASSGRVQQPQHF NA TRBJ1-5 NA TRBV28
TGCGCCAGCATGGTGGGGCTAAACATAGACACAGATACGCAGTATTTT CASMVGLNIDTDTQYF NA TRBJ2-3 NA TRBV10-2
TGTGCCATCAGTGCCTTAAACCTCCAAGAGACCCAGTACTTC CAISALNLQETQYF NA TRBJ2-5 NA TRBV10-3
TGCGCCAGCAGCTGGACCCTGGGGGGGCCTGAAGCTTTCTTT CASSWTLGGPEAFF NA TRBJ1-1 NA TRBV5-1
TGTGCCAGCAGTTACTCAAACAGGGCAGGGACTGAAGCTTTCTTT CASSYSNRAGTEAFF NA TRBJ1-1 NA TRBV6-5
TGTGCCAGCAGCTTCGATCGCTATGGCTACACCTTC CASSFDRYGYTF few TRBJ1-2 NA TRBV7-2
TGTGCCAGCTCACCACTGGGTAACACCGGGGAGCTGTTTTTT CASSPLGNTGELFF once TRBJ2-2 NA TRBV18